The present T cell receptor beta chain was sequenced within a study of blood T cell repertoires in COVID-19. Germline V gene data show CDR1 as SGDLS and CDR2 as YYNGEE. V lost 3 bases to trimming and J lost 2 bases, with 23 bases between them. The CDR3 runs to 18 residues. Some clones are missing from TCRdb's copy, which holds only in-frame ones; the method was immunoSEQ multiplex PCR. The data show 400,000 to 450,000 clones, with approximately 89% seen just once and 10% to 15% held by the top ten. This chain links TRBV9 with TRBJ1-1, with TRBD1 as a possible D gene (5 bases). This sequence originates from a woman in her 50s with COVID-19, enrolled during active disease. Sequenced: peripheral blood. The CDR3 loop reads CASSATQAGSWVNTEAFF. As DNA, the CDR3 is TGTGCCAGCAGCGCCACCCAGGCAGGGTCTTGGGTTAACACTGAAGCTTTCTTT.